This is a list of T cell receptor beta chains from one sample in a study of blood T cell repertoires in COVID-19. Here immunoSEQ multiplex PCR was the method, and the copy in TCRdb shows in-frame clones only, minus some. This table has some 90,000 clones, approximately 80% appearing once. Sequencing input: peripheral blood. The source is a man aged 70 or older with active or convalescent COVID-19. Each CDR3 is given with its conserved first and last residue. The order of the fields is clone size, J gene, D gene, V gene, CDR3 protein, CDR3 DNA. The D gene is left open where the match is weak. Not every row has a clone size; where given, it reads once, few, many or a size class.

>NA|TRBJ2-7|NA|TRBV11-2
CASSLVGSRGLYEQYF
TGTGCCAGCAGCTTAGTCGGATCAAGAGGATTATACGAGCAGTACTTC
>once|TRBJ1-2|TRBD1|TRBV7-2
CASSPRQGANYGYTF
TGTGCCAGCAGCCCCCGACAGGGCGCTAACTATGGCTACACCTTC
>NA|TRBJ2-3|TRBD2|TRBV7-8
CASSGRDVRTDTQYF
TGTGCCAGCAGCGGGAGGGACGTTCGCACAGATACGCAGTATTTT
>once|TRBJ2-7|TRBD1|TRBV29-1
CSVPGTGGLYEQYF
TGCAGCGTTCCCGGGACAGGGGGTCTCTACGAGCAGTACTTC
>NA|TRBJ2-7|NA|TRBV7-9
CASSPGQYEQYF
TGTGCCAGCAGCCCCGGACAGTACGAGCAGTACTTC
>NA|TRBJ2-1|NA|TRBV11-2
CASSLWTVNEQFF
TGTGCCAGCAGCTTATGGACAGTCAATGAGCAGTTCTTC
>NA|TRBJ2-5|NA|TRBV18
CASSPPNLGRGGETQYF
TGTGCCAGCTCACCACCTAATCTCGGCAGGGGAGGGGAGACCCAGTACTTC
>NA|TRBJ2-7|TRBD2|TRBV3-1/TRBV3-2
CASSPTSGGYEQYF
TGTGCCAGCAGCCCTACCAGCGGGGGTTACGAGCAGTACTTC
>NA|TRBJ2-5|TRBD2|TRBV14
CASSPGLPTETQYF
TGTGCCAGCAGCCCGGGACTACCGACAGAGACCCAGTACTTC
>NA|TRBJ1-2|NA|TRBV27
CASSPLSSTTNYGYTF
TGTGCCAGCAGTCCCCTAAGCAGCACTACTAACTATGGCTACACCTTC
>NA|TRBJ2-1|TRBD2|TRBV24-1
CATSDSASGVNEQFF
TGTGCCACCAGTGATTCTGCGAGCGGGGTCAATGAGCAGTTCTTC
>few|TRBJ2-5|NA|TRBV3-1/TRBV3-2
CASSSRARTPQETQYF
TGTGCCAGCAGCTCAAGGGCTAGGACACCCCAAGAGACCCAGTACTTC
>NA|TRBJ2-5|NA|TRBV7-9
CASSLMGGVTGQETQYF
TGTGCCAGCAGCTTAATGGGTGGCGTGACTGGGCAAGAGACCCAGTACTTC
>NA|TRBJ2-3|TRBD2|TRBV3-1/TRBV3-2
CASSQRGLAGTDTQYF
TGTGCCAGCAGCCAAAGGGGTCTAGCGGGGACAGATACGCAGTATTTT
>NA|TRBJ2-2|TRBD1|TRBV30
CAWGQGRPGELFF
TGTGCCTGGGGACAGGGTCGGCCCGGGGAGCTGTTTTTT
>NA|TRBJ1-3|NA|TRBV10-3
CAIRPGVSGNTIYF
TGTGCCATCAGGCCAGGGGTCTCTGGAAACACCATATATTTT
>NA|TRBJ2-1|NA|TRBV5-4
CASRLTGSNYNEQFF
TGTGCCAGCAGACTAACAGGGTCCAACTACAATGAGCAGTTCTTC
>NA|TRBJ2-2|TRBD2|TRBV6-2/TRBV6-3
CASSYRSTSGGSTGELFF
TGTGCCAGCAGTTACCGAAGTACTAGCGGGGGGAGCACCGGGGAGCTGTTTTTT
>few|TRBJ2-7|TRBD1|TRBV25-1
CASSVTGTGTYEQYF
TGTGCCAGCAGTGTAACCGGGACAGGGACCTACGAGCAGTACTTC
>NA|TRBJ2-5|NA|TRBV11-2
CASSLQGTQYF
TGTGCCAGCAGCCTACAGGGGACCCAGTACTTC
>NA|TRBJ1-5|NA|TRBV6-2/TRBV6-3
CASTYAEYNQPQHF
TGTGCCAGCACTTACGCAGAATACAATCAGCCCCAGCATTTT
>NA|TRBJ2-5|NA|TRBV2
CASSRGTQETQYF
TGTGCCAGCAGTAGGGGGACCCAAGAGACCCAGTACTTC
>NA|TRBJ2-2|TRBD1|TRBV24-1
CATSDSQGAGTGELFF
TGTGCCACCAGTGACTCACAGGGGGCCGGCACCGGGGAGCTGTTTTTT
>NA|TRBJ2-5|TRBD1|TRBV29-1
CSVVPLLTGGEETQYF
TGCAGCGTTGTCCCCTTACTGACAGGGGGCGAGGAGACCCAGTACTTC
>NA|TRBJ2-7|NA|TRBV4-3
CASSQDVFYEQYF
TGCGCCAGCAGCCAAGATGTATTCTACGAGCAGTACTTC
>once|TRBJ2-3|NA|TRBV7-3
CASSPTGSTDTQYF
TGTGCCAGCAGCCCTACGGGGAGCACAGATACGCAGTATTTT
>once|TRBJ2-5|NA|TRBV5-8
CASSLTRRYETQYF
TGTGCCAGCAGCTTGACCCGGAGGTATGAGACCCAGTACTTC
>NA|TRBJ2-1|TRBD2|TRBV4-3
CASSQDTGGASYNEQFF
TGCGCCAGCAGCCAAGATACCGGGGGGGCATCCTACAATGAGCAGTTCTTC
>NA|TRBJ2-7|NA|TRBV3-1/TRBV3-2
CASSHLGDYEQYF
TGTGCCAGCAGCCATCTAGGAGACTACGAGCAGTACTTC
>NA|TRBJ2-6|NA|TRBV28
CASSSYSSGANVLTF
TGTGCCAGCAGTAGTTACAGCTCTGGGGCCAACGTCCTGACTTTC
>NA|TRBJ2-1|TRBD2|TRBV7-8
CASSPLAGGAKEQFF
TGTGCCAGCAGCCCCCTCGCCGGGGGGGCCAAGGAGCAGTTCTTC
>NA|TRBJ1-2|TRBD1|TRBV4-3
CASSQDEGARNYGYTF
TGCGCCAGCAGCCAAGACGAGGGGGCGCGTAACTATGGCTACACCTTC
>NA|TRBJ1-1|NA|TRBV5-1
CASSPRGGMNTEAFF
TGCGCCAGCAGCCCCCGGGGGGGAATGAACACTGAAGCTTTCTTT
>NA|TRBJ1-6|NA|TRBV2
CASRTGTFYNSPLHF
TGTGCCAGCAGAACCGGGACTTTCTATAATTCACCCCTCCACTTT
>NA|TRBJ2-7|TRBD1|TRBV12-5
CASGVRDRVSSEQYF
TGTGCTAGTGGTGTCCGGGACAGGGTATCATCCGAGCAGTACTTC
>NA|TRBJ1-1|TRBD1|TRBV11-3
CASSSTQGQANTEAFF
TGTGCCAGCAGCTCTACCCAAGGACAGGCGAACACTGAAGCTTTCTTT
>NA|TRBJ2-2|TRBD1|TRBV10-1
CASSERTGGTGELFF
TGCGCCAGCAGTGAACGGACAGGGGGGACCGGGGAGCTGTTTTTT
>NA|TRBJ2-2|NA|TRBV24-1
CATSGTGRGGELFF
TGTGCCACCAGTGGTACCGGCCGGGGCGGGGAGCTGTTTTTT
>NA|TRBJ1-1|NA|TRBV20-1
CTPPEAFF
TGCACCCCACCGGAGGCTTTCTTT
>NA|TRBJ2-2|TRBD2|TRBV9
CASSVASGGAPGELFF
TGTGCCAGCAGCGTAGCTAGCGGGGGGGCCCCCGGGGAGCTGTTTTTT
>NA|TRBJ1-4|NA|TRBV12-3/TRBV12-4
CASSLGGGLFF
TGTGCCAGCAGTTTAGGGGGGGGCCTGTTTTTT
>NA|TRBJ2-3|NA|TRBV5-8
CASSRGAGNTDTQYF
TGTGCCAGCAGCCGGGGGGCAGGTAACACAGATACGCAGTATTTT
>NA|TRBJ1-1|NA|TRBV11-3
CASRSDRRQEEDTEAFF
TGTGCCAGCAGATCTGACAGGCGCCAGGAGGAGGACACTGAAGCTTTCTTT
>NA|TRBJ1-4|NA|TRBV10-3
CAISESEGRSTNEKLFF
TGTGCCATCAGTGAGTCAGAGGGGAGGTCGACTAATGAAAAACTGTTTTTT
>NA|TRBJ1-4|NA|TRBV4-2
CASSQAGFNEKLFF
TGTGCCAGCAGCCAAGCAGGTTTTAATGAAAAACTGTTTTTT
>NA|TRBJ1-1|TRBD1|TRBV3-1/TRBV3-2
CASSQEAGGTEAFF
TGTGCCAGCAGCCAAGAGGCAGGGGGAACTGAAGCTTTCTTT
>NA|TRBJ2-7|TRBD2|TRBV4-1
CASSQDRGRGAYEQYF
TGCGCCAGCAGCCAAGATAGAGGACGGGGGGCCTACGAGCAGTACTTC
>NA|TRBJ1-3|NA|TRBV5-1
CASRAGISSGNTIYF
TGCGCCAGCAGGGCAGGGATCTCCTCTGGAAACACCATATATTTT
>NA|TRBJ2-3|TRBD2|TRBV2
CARRLAGGLSTDTQYF
TGTGCCAGACGACTAGCGGGGGGGCTTAGCACAGATACGCAGTATTTT
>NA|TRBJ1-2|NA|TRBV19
CASSIVPGNYGYTF
TGTGCCAGTAGTATAGTCCCGGGGAACTATGGCTACACCTTC
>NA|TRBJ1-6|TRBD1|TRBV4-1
CASSLWGQGNSPLHF
TGCGCCAGCAGCCTCTGGGGACAGGGTAATTCACCCCTCCACTTT
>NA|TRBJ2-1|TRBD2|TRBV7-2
CASSSGTTISYNEQFF
TGTGCCAGCAGCAGCGGGACTACTATTTCCTACAATGAGCAGTTCTTC
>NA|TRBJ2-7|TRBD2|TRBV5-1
CASSIPLAGAGEQYF
TGCGCCAGCAGCATACCTCTAGCGGGGGCGGGTGAGCAGTACTTC
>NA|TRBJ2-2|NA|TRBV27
CASSFRGHTGELFF
TGTGCCAGCAGTTTTAGAGGGCACACCGGGGAGCTGTTTTTT
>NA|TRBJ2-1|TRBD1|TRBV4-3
CASSHADRISYNEQFF
TGCGCCAGCAGCCACGCGGACAGGATCTCCTACAATGAGCAGTTCTTC
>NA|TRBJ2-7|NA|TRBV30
CAWSYGHSYEQYF
TGTGCCTGGAGTTACGGACACTCATACGAGCAGTACTTC
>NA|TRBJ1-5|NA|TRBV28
CASSPGGEDQPQHF
TGTGCCAGCAGCCCGGGGGGGGAGGATCAGCCCCAGCATTTT
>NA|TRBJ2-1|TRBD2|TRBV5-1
CASTGGPYNEQFF
TGCGCCAGCACGGGGGGGCCCTACAATGAGCAGTTCTTC
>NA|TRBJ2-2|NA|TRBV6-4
CASSDSTRGDTGELFF
TGTGCCAGCAGTGACTCGACCAGGGGCGACACCGGGGAGCTGTTTTTT